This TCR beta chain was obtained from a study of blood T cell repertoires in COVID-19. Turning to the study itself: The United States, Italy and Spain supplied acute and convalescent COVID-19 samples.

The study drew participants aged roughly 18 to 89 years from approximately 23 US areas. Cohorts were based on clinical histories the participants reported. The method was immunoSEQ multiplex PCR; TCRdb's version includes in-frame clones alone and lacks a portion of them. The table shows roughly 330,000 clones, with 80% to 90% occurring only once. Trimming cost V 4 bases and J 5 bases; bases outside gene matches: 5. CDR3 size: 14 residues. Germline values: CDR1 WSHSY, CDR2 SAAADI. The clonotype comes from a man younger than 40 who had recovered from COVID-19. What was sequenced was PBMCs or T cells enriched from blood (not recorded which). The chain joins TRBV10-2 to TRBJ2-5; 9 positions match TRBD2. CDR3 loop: CASSGRTSAETQYF. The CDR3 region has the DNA TGCGCCAGCAGTGGGCGGACTAGCGCCGAGACCCAGTACTTC.